This record covers a single T cell receptor (beta chain). Profiling relied on immunoSEQ multiplex PCR, and the TCRdb table lists in-frame clones only, not all of them. The table lists some 160,000 clones, roughly nine tenths of them singletons. Second doses were pooled across both intervals (about 4 or about 12 weeks). The data were taken from a study of T cell responses to AZD1222 COVID-19 vaccine. This sequence was found in an adult who received the AZD1222 COVID-19 vaccine. Sample: peripheral blood, taken 28 days after the second AZD1222 dose.

CDR3 bases: TGTGCCAGCAGCTTAAGGGAGGGCACCGGGGAGCTGTTTTTT. It codes for CASSLREGTGELFF. The chain combines TRBV11-2 with TRBJ2-2, with 7 bases matching TRBD2. The CDR3 is made up of 14 amino acids. V gave up 2 bases and J gave up 4 bases; unmatched junction bases: 1. Germline V lookup: CDR1 SGHAT, CDR2 FQNNGV.